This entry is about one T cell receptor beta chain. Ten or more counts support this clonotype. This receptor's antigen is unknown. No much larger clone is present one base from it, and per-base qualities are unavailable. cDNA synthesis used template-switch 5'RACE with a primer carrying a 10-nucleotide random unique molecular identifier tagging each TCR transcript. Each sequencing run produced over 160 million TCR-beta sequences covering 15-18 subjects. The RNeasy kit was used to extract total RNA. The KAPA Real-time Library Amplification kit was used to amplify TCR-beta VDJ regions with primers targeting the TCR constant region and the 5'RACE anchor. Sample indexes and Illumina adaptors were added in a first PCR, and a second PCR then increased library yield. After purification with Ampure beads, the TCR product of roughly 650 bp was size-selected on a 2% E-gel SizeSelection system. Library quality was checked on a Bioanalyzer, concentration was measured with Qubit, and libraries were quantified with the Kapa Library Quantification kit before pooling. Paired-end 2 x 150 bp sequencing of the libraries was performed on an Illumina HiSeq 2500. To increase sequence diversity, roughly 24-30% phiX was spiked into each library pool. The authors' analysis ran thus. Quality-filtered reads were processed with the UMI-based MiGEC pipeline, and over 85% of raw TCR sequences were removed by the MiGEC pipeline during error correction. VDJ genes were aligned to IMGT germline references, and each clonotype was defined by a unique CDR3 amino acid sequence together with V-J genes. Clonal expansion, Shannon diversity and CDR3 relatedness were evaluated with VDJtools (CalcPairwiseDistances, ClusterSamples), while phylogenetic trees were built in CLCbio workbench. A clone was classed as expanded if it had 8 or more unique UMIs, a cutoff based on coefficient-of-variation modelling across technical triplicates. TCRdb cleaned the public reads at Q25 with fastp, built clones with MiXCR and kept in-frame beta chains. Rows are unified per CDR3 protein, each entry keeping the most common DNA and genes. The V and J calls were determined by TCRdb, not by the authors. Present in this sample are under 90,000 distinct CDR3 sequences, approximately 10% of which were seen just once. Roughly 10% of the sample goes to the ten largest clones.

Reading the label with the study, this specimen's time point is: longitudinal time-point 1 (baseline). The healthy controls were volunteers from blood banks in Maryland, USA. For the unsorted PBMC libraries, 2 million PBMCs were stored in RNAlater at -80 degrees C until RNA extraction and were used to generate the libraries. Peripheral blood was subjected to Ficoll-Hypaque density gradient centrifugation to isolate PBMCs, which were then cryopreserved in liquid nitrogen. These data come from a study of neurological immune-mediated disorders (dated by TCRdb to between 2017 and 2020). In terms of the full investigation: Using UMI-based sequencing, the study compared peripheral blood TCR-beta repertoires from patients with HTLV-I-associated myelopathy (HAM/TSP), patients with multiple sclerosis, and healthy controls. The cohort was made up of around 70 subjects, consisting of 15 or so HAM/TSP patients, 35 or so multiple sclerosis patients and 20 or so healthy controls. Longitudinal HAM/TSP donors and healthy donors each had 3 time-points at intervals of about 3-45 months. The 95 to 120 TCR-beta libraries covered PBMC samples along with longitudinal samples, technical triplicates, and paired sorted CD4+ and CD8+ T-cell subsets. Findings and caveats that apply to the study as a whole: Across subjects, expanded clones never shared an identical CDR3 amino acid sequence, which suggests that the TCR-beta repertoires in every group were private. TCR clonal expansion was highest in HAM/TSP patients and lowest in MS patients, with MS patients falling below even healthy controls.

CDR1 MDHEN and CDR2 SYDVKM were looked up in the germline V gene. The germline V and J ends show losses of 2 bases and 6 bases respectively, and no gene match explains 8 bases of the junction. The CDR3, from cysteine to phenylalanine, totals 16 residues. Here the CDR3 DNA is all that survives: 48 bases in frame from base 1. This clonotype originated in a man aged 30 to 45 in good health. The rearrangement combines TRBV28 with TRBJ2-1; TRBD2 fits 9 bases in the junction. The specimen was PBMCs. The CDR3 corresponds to CASSLMGSGSGNEQFF. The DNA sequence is TGTGCCAGCAGTTTAATGGGTAGCGGGAGTGGCAATGAGCAGTTCTTC.